Each of the 27 T cell receptor beta chains below was sequenced from the same sample in a study of T cell repertoires in cytomegalovirus infection. Their specific antigens are unknown. TCRdb re-derived calls from the reads in MiXCR, one entry per CDR3 protein. This table holds approximately 260,000 distinct CDR3 sequences, about 20% found once. This material consisted of cultured PBMCs, taken from culture after CMV antigen stimulation. The receptors derive from a human donor in good health (CMV status not recorded). Some clones in this sample may be carry-over from other donors' samples.

Comments on this clonotype: A much larger clone sits a single nucleotide away, making a read error possible. V usage is TRBV10-3 and J usage is TRBJ1-1; D not certain. Looked up from germline, CDR1 is ENHRY and CDR2 is SYGVKD. Trimming stripped 7 bases from V and 0 bases from J, with 9 bases between. The CDR3 length is 13 residues. The CDR3 spells CAIMDGLNTEAFF. CDR3 nucleotides: TGTGCCATCATGGACGGATTGAACACTGAAGCTTTCTTT.

CDR3 DNA: TGCAGTGCTAGTAGTCTAGCGGTCAACACAGATACGCAGTATTTT. Translating gives CSASSLAVNTDTQYF. The chain recombines TRBV20-1 with TRBJ2-3, with 7 bases that match TRBD2. Looked up from germline, CDR1 is DFQATT and CDR2 is SNEGSKA (reference sequence). This CDR3 is 15 amino acids long. The V and J ends lost 3 bases and 2 bases, in that order; junction bases with no gene match: 8.

The sample holds many counts of this clonotype. The V and J genes are TRBV7-2 and TRBJ2-5; D perhaps matches TRBD1 (6 bases). There are 14 residues in the CDR3. The germline V gene has CDR1 SGHTA and CDR2 FQGNSA. Between the trimmed V and J ends, which lost 1 base and 2 bases, there was a span of 8 bases. The CDR3 loop reads CASSLVQGQETQYF. CDR3 bases: TGTGCCAGCAGCTTAGTTCAGGGGCAAGAGACCCAGTACTTC.

This clonotype was seen at least ten times. The chain combines TRBV7-2 with TRBJ2-3; the D is unclear. CDR3 size: 14 residues. Per germline, CDR1 SGHTA and CDR2 FQGNSA. Trimming shortened V by 5 bases and J by 3 bases, and 12 bases separated the two germline ends. The DNA of the CDR3 is TGTGCCAGCAGCAAAGGACCTGCGACAGATACGCAGTATTTT. It codes for CASSKGPATDTQYF.

V gene TRBV12-3 or TRBV12-4 combines with J gene TRBJ1-6; a possible D gene is TRBD1 (5 bases). The CDR3 has 16 residues. Between the trimmed V and J ends, which lost 0 bases and 3 bases, there was a span of 9 bases. The CDR3 region has the DNA TGTGCCAGCAGTTTAGCTGCGGGGGGCTATAATTCACCCCTCCACTTT. Protein: CASSLAAGGYNSPLHF.

This clonotype was counted between two and nine times. The J gene is TRBJ2-1, the V gene TRBV2, with 8 bases lining up with TRBD2. Unmatched junction bases numbered 18, after V lost 2 bases and J lost 0 bases. The germline gives CDR1 SNHLY, CDR2 FYNNEI. The length of the CDR3 is 21 residues. The CDR3 region has the DNA TGTGCCAGCAGTGAAAAGGTTTTGCCCAGCGGGAGAAAGGGCTCCTACAATGAGCAGTTCTTC. It specifies CASSEKVLPSGRKGSYNEQFF.

The chain uses TRBV12-3 or TRBV12-4 and TRBJ2-1, with D unresolved. Deletions cut 2 bases from V and 5 bases from J, with 13 bases between. The CDR3 has 15 amino acids. This chain's CDR3 is CASSLTRQLDNEQFF. CDR3 sequence (DNA): TGTGCCAGCAGTTTAACGAGGCAGTTAGACAATGAGCAGTTCTTC.

This sequence joins TRBV18 and TRBJ2-5, with D perhaps being TRBD1 or TRBD2 (5 bases each). CDR3 length equals 15 residues. Per the germline V gene, CDR1 is KGHSH and CDR2 is LQKENI. V was clipped by 1 base and J by 1 base, with 10 bases between them. CDR3 residues: CASSPLTGTQETQYF. DNA of the CDR3: TGTGCCAGCTCACCACTTACCGGGACCCAAGAGACCCAGTACTTC.

This rearrangement joins TRBV28 to TRBJ1-5; D is unresolved. This CDR3 is built from 15 residues. Trimming left V 4 bases short and J 0 bases short, with 10 bases between. Germline loops: CDR1 MDHEN, CDR2 SYDVKM. In nucleotides, the CDR3 is TGTGCCAGCAGTTCGCAGTTACATAGCAATCAGCCCCAGCATTTT. It is translated as CASSSQLHSNQPQHF.

The chain is built from TRBV12-3 or TRBV12-4 and TRBJ1-2, with D possibly matching TRBD1 (5 bases). Trimming shortened V by 6 bases and J by 4 bases, and 15 bases separated the two germline ends. There are 14 residues in the CDR3. The CDR3 nucleotides are TGTGCCAGCAGCGGACACGGACAACTCTATGGCTACACCTTC. Translation: CASSGHGQLYGYTF.

The rearrangement links TRBV29-1 to TRBJ1-4; 8 bases fit TRBD1. With 4 bases clipped from V and 5 bases from J, the junction kept 9 bases outside the gene matches. CDR1 is SQVTM, CDR2 ANQGSEA, per germline. CDR3 length equals 15 residues. CDR3 in amino acids: CSVAKTGTGNEKLFF. CDR3 nucleotide sequence: TGCAGCGTTGCCAAAACCGGGACAGGAAATGAAAAACTGTTTTTT. Full variable domain (remainder filled in from reference TRBV29-1 and TRBJ1-4): SAVISQKPSRDICQRGTSLTIQCQVDSQVTMMFWYRQQPGQSLTLIATANQGSEATYESGFVIDKFPISRPNLTFSTLTVSNMSPEDSSIYLCSVAKTGTGNEKLFFGSGTQLSVL.

This clonotype was recorded a few times. The V call is TRBV6-2 or TRBV6-3, the J call TRBJ2-3; either TRBD1 or TRBD2 may supply D (5 bases each). The CDR3 totals 17 residues. The V and J ends lost 0 bases and 2 bases respectively, with 15 bases between them. Germline V gene lookup returns CDR1 MNHEY and CDR2 SVGEGT. As DNA, the CDR3 is TGTGCCAGCAGTTACTCGACAGTTTACGACTACACAGATACGCAGTATTTT. Translation gives CASSYSTVYDYTDTQYF.

This clonotype was picked up many times. The rearrangement joins TRBV20-1 to TRBJ1-5, with D possibly matching TRBD1 (5 bases). V lost 5 bases and J lost 0, with 11 bases in between. The germline gives CDR1 DFQATT, CDR2 SNEGSKA (reference sequence). CDR3 length: 14 residues. CDR3 sequence: CSALRDSSNQPQHF. The CDR3 coding sequence is TGCAGTGCTCTCCGGGACTCTAGCAATCAGCCCCAGCATTTT.

This rearrangement joins TRBV20-1 to TRBJ2-1; 7 bases match TRBD2. V was clipped by 3 bases and J by 7 bases; unmatched bases: 6. The CDR3 consists of 13 residues. The germline CDR1 and CDR2 sequences are DFQATT and SNEGSKA (reference sequence). The CDR3 spells CSASPAGRNEQFF. CDR3 in DNA: TGCAGTGCTAGCCCAGCGGGAAGGAATGAGCAGTTCTTC.

This clonotype was found many times. The chain uses TRBV12-3 or TRBV12-4 and TRBJ1-1; 7 bases match TRBD1. This CDR3 has 15 residues. Trimming at V came to 6 bases and at J to 5 bases, leaving 12 bases not matched to a gene. CDR3 loop: CASSPRQGRGTEAFF. For the CDR3, the DNA is TGTGCCAGCAGCCCAAGACAGGGACGAGGGACTGAAGCTTTCTTT.

This clonotype appeared a few times. The chain combines TRBV7-8 with TRBJ2-3; 13 nucleotides match TRBD2. The CDR3 extends over 16 amino acids. Germline CDR1 SGHVS, CDR2 FQNEAQ. V shed 5 bases and J 5 bases; nucleotides not matched to a gene: 7. CDR3 nucleotides: TGTGCCAGCAGCCTCCGAGGACTAGCGGGAGTAGATACGCAGTATTTT. It is translated as CASSLRGLAGVDTQYF. The full variable domain, rest sourced from reference TRBV7-8 and TRBJ2-3, is GAGVSQSPRYKVAKRGQDVALRCDPISGHVSLFWYQQALGQGPEFLTYFQNEAQLDKSGLPSDRFFAERPEGSVSTLKIQRTQQEDSAVYLCASSLRGLAGVDTQYFGPGTRLTVL.

This clonotype was observed at least ten times. The V and J genes are TRBV12-3 or TRBV12-4 and TRBJ1-1, with 8 bases matching TRBD1. V was clipped by 4 bases and J by 6 bases; unmatched bases: 1. This CDR3 is 12 amino acids long. The CDR3 loop is CASSSTGAEAFF. For the CDR3, the DNA is TGTGCCAGCAGTTCGACAGGGGCTGAAGCTTTCTTT.

The chain links TRBV19 to TRBJ2-4; unclear D gene. The germline V gene has CDR1 LNHDA and CDR2 SQIVND (reference sequence). The CDR3 contains 15 residues. V lost 4 bases and J lost 0, with 10 bases in between. CDR3 amino acids: CASSTWQLAKNIQYF. The CDR3, as DNA: TGTGCCAGTAGTACCTGGCAGCTAGCCAAAAACATTCAGTACTTC.

V gene TRBV12-3 or TRBV12-4 combines with J gene TRBJ2-2; TRBD1 or TRBD2 may be the D gene (6 bases each). The length of the CDR3 is 14 residues. V shed 7 bases and J shed 4 bases, with 13 bases lying between them. For the CDR3, the DNA is TGTGCCAGCAATCTTGGGGGGCCCACCGGGGAGCTGTTTTTT. This encodes CASNLGGPTGELFF.

This clonotype was seen a handful of times. The chain carries TRBV10-3 and TRBJ1-2; D is perhaps TRBD1 (5 bases). Trimming took off 5 bases at V and 2 bases at J, with 9 bases between the two ends. The CDR3 consists of 13 residues. Germline V gene sequence: CDR1 ENHRY, CDR2 SYGVKD. CDR3 region: CAISPDSNYGYTF. CDR3 coding DNA: TGTGCCATCAGTCCAGACAGCAACTATGGCTACACCTTC.

The rearrangement uses TRBV4-2 and TRBJ2-3; no clear D gene. The CDR3 has 13 amino acids. Germline V gene data show CDR1 as LGHNA and CDR2 as YNFKEQ. Trimming removed 0 bases at V and 5 bases at J, with 6 bases between. The CDR3 nucleotides read TGTGCCAGCAGCCAAGATCTGGAAGATACGCAGTATTTT. This gives the protein CASSQDLEDTQYF.

This clonotype appeared many times. The chain is built from TRBV7-9 and TRBJ1-1, with D unresolved. The CDR3 has 14 amino acids. Germline-derived CDR1 and CDR2 are SEHNR and FQNEAQ (reference sequence). V lost 2 bases to trimming and J lost 1 base, with 8 bases between them. The CDR3 loop is CASSLSEENTEAFF. CDR3 coding DNA: TGTGCCAGCAGCTTATCGGAAGAGAACACTGAAGCTTTCTTT.

This chain uses TRBV28 with TRBJ1-2; 7 nucleotides agree with TRBD1. The CDR3 spans 16 residues. Germline-derived CDR1 and CDR2 are MDHEN and SYDVKM. Trimming cost V 4 bases and J 8 bases; bases outside gene matches: 16. CDR3 sequence (DNA): TGTGCCAGCAGTTCGCTGGGAACAGGGGAACCGGACGGCTACACCTTC. Its translation is CASSSLGTGEPDGYTF.

This sequence joins TRBV2 and TRBJ2-1, with D possibly being TRBD2 (6 bases). CDR3 size: 15 residues. V dropped 3 bases and J dropped 7 bases, with 16 bases sitting between them. Germline CDR1 reads SNHLY; CDR2 reads FYNNEI. CDR3 protein: CASSDGGAGWNEQFF. The CDR3 DNA follows: TGTGCCAGCAGTGATGGAGGGGCAGGATGGAATGAGCAGTTCTTC.

This clonotype occurred a few times. The chain has TRBV6-1 and TRBJ2-3; TRBD1 aligns across 12 bases. J lost 5 bases, V lost 0 bases, and 6 bases had no gene match. This CDR3 has 17 residues. CDR1 and CDR2 (germline): MNHNS, SASEGT. The DNA of the CDR3 is TGTGCCAGCAGTGAAGCGCGGGACAGGGGGCGCGGAGATACGCAGTATTTT. This codes for CASSEARDRGRGDTQYF.

This clonotype was seen repeatedly, ten times or more. The chain joins TRBV7-4 to TRBJ2-7; tentatively, D is TRBD2 (6 bases). CDR1 SGHVT and CDR2 SQSDAQ come from the germline V gene. V lost 6 bases, J lost 3 bases, and 18 bases lay in between. The CDR3 is made up of 15 amino acids. The CDR3, as DNA: TGTGCCAGCAGATGCGGACTAATTGTCTACTACGAGCAGTACGTC. It translates to CASRCGLIVYYEQYV.

The gene calls are TRBV29-1 and TRBJ1-2; a weak D match, TRBD1 (6 bases). Trimming stripped 4 bases from V and 4 bases from J, with 10 bases between. CDR1 is SQVTM and CDR2 is ANQGSEA in the germline V gene. This CDR3 contains 12 residues. Here the CDR3 reads CSVVGDIYGYTF. CDR3 in DNA: TGCAGCGTTGTCGGGGACATCTATGGCTACACCTTC. Full variable domain (remainder filled in from reference TRBV29-1 and TRBJ1-2): SAVISQKPSRDICQRGTSLTIQCQVDSQVTMMFWYRQQPGQSLTLIATANQGSEATYESGFVIDKFPISRPNLTFSTLTVSNMSPEDSSIYLCSVVGDIYGYTFGSGTRLTVV.